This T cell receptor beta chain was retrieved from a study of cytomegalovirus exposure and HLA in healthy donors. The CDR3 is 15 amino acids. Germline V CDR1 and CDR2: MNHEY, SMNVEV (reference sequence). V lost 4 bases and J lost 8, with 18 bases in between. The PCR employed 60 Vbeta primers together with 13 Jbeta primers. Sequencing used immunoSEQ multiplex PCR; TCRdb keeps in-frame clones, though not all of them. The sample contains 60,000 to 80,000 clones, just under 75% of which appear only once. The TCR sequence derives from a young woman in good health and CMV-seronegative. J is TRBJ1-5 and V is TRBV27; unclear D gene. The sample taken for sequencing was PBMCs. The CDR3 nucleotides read TGTGCCAGCAGTTCTGCCCCCACGGCACGGGAGCCCCAGCATTTT. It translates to CASSSAPTAREPQHF.